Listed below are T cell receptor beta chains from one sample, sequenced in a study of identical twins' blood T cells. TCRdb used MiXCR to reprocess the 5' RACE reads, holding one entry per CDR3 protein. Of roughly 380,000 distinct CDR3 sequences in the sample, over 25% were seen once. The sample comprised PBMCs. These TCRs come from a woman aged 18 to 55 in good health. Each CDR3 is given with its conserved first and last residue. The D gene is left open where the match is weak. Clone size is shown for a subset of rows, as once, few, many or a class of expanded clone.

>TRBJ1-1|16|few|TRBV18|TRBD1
TGTGCCAGCTCACAACAGGGGGCTGTGGGGAACACTGAAGCTTTCTTT
CASSQQGAVGNTEAFF
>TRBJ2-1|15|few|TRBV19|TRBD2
TGTGCCAGTAGTATCCTAGCGGGAGGATGGAATGAGCAGTTCTTC
CASSILAGGWNEQFF
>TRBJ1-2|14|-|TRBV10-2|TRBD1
TGCGCCAGCTCTAACAGGGGCCGCGCCTATGGCTACACCTTC
CASSNRGRAYGYTF
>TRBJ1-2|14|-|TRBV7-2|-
TGTGCCAGCAGCGAAGGGACGGCAATCTATGGCTACACCTTC
CASSEGTAIYGYTF
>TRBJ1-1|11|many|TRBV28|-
TGTGCCTCCCAACGGGCGGCCGAAGCTTTCTTT
CASQRAAEAFF
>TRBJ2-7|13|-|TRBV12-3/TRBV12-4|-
TGTGCCAGCAGTTTAGACAGGGAGTACGAGCAGTACTTC
CASSLDREYEQYF
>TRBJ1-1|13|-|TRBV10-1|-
TGCGCCAGCAGTGAGTCGTTGGGGGGGTCGGCTTTCTTT
CASSESLGGSAFF
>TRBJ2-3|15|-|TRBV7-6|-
TGTGCCAGCAGACTCAGGTCAGATAGCACAGATACGCAGTATTTT
CASRLRSDSTDTQYF
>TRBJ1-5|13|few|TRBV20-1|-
TGCAGTGCAGGAGGGGTTGGGGGTCAGCCCCAGCATTTT
CSAGGVGGQPQHF
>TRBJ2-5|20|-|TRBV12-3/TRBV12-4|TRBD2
TGTGCCAGCAGCTCCACGTTCGAGCTAGCGGGCGATGAGTACCAAGAGACCCAGTACTTC
CASSSTFELAGDEYQETQYF
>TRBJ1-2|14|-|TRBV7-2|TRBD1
TGTGCCAGCAGCTTATACAGGGGGAACTATGGCTACACCTTC
CASSLYRGNYGYTF
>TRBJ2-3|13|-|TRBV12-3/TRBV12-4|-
TGTGCCAGCAGAAAAGGGGGTTCGGATACGCAGTATTTT
CASRKGGSDTQYF
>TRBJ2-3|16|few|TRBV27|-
TGTGCCAGCAGTCTAGGGGACGCCACGGTCACAGATACGCAGTATTTT
CASSLGDATVTDTQYF
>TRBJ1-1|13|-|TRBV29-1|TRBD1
TGCAGCGTTGGGACAGGGACGAACACTGAAGCTTTCTTT
CSVGTGTNTEAFF
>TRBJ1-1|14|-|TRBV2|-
TGTGCCAGCACCTTAACGCCAACGAACACTGAAGCTTTCTTT
CASTLTPTNTEAFF
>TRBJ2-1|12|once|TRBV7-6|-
TGTGCCAGCAGCTTATTATTCAATGAGCAGTTCTTC
CASSLLFNEQFF
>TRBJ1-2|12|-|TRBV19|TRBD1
TGTGCCAGTCGGACAGGTTCTCAGGGCTACACCTTC
CASRTGSQGYTF
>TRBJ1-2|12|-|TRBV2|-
TGTGCCAGCAGGAAGAATGGATATGGCTACACCTTC
CASRKNGYGYTF
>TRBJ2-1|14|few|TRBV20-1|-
TGCAGTGCTAGGCCGGGACAAGGTTGGGATGAGCAGTTCTTC
CSARPGQGWDEQFF
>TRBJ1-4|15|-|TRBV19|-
TGTGCCAGTAGTCCCCACCGGGCCCTAAATGAAAAACTGTTTTTT
CASSPHRALNEKLFF
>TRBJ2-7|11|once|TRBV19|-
TGTGCCAGCCCGGGAGCCAAGGAGCAGTACTTC
CASPGAKEQYF
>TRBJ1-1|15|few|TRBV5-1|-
TGCGCCAGCAGCTCCGCTACAGGGCTGAACACTGAAGCTTTCTTT
CASSSATGLNTEAFF
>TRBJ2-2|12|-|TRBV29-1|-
TGCAGCGGGATGACAAGTACCGGGGAGCTGTTTTTT
CSGMTSTGELFF
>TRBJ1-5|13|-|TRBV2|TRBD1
TGTGCCAGCGGGGACAGCAATAATCAGCCCCAGCATTTT
CASGDSNNQPQHF
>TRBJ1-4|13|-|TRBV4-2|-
TGTGCCAGCAGCCGCCGATTCAATGAAAAACTGTTTTTT
CASSRRFNEKLFF
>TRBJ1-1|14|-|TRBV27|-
TGTGCCAGCAAAAAGGGATCGGTGAACACTGAAGCTTTCTTT
CASKKGSVNTEAFF
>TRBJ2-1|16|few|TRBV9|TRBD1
TGTGCCAGCAGCATAAAGACAGGGGGATCCTACAATGAGCAGTTCTTC
CASSIKTGGSYNEQFF
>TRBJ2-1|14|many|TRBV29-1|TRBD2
TGCAGCTCCGCCGGGACTAGCGGCCTCCATGAGCAGTTCTTC
CSSAGTSGLHEQFF
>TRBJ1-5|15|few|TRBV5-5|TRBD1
TGTGCCAGCAGCCCGACGGGACAGGGGTATCAGCCCCAGCATTTT
CASSPTGQGYQPQHF
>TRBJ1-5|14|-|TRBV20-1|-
TGCAGTGCTTCGACCGGGCCCCTCAATCAGCCCCAGCATTTT
CSASTGPLNQPQHF
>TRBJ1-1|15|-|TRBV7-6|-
TGTGCCAGCAGCTTAGGGCCCAGCCTGAACACTGAAGCTTTCTTT
CASSLGPSLNTEAFF
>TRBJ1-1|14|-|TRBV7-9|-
TGTGCCGGCAGCATTAGTCGGGTCAACACTGAAGCTTTCTTT
CAGSISRVNTEAFF
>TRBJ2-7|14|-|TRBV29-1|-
TGCAGCTTTGCTACTCCGGGTTCTATCCTCGAGCAGTACTTC
CSFATPGSILEQYF
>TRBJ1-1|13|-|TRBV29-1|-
TGCAGCGTTTCGGGGACGGTGGGCACTGAAGCTTTCTTT
CSVSGTVGTEAFF
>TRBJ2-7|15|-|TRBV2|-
TGTGCCAGCAGTGATACCGGTTCCAGCTCCTACGAGCAGTACTTC
CASSDTGSSSYEQYF
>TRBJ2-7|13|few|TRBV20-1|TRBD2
TGCAGTGCCCACGGCGGGGGGGCATCCGAGCAGTACTTC
CSAHGGGASEQYF
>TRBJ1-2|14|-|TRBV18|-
TGTGCCAGCTCACCACCGACAGGTCCATATGGCTACACCTTC
CASSPPTGPYGYTF
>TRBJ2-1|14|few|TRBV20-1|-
TGCAGTGCCCCTTCGGGAGATCGGTACAATGAGCAGTTCTTC
CSAPSGDRYNEQFF
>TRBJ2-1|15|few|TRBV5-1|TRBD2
TGCGCCAGCAGCTTGGGTAGCGGGGGTAGCAATGAGCAGTTCTTC
CASSLGSGGSNEQFF
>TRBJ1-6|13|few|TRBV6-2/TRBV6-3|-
TGTGCCAGCAGTTACTCCCTGGAATCACCCCTCCACTTT
CASSYSLESPLHF
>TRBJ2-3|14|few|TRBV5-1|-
TGCGCCAGCAGCTGGACGACAACCACAGATACGCAGTATTTT
CASSWTTTTDTQYF
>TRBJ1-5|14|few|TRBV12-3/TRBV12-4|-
TGTGCCAGCAGTAGCGTGGGTCCAAATCAGCCCCAGCATTTT
CASSSVGPNQPQHF
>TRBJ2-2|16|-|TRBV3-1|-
TGTGCCAGCAACCGATGGGATAGACAGGTCTCCGGGGAGCTGTTTTTT
CASNRWDRQVSGELFF
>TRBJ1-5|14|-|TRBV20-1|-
TGCAGTGCTAGTAGGTCGTCAGTAAGTCAGCCCCAGCATTTT
CSASRSSVSQPQHF
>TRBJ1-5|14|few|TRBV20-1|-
TGCAGTGCTAGGAACAGGGTTAGCAATCAGCCCCAGCATTTT
CSARNRVSNQPQHF
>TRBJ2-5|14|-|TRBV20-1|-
TGCAGTGCTAGAGTGGAGGGGATTCAAGAGACCCAGTACTTC
CSARVEGIQETQYF
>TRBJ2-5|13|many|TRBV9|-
TGTGCCAGCAGCCCCGGACTACATGGGACCCAGTACTTC
CASSPGLHGTQYF
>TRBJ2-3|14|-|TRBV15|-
TGTGCCACCAGCAGAGTGAAGGCGACAGATACGCAGTATTTT
CATSRVKATDTQYF
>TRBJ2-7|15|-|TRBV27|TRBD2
TGTGCCAGCAGTTTATCCGGACTAGTAACCTACGAGCAGTACTTC
CASSLSGLVTYEQYF
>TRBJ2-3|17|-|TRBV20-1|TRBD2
TGCAGTGCTAGAGATGACTGGCTAGCGGGGCGCACAGATACGCAGTATTTT
CSARDDWLAGRTDTQYF
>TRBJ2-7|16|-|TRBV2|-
TGTGCCAGCAACCGGGGGACAACGAAGGGGTTCTACGAGCAGTACTTC
CASNRGTTKGFYEQYF
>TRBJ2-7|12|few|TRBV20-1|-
TGCAGTGGAACAGTGGATCGGGACGAGCAGTACTTC
CSGTVDRDEQYF
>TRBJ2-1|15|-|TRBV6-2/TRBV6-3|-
TGTGTCAGCAGTTACTGGGTTAGCGAGAACAATGAGCAGTTCTTC
CVSSYWVSENNEQFF
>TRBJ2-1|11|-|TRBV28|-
TGTGCCAGCAGTTGGGGACCGAGGCAGTTCTTC
CASSWGPRQFF
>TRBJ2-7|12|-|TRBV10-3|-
TGTGCCATCAGTGCAATCGGATACGAGCAGTACTTC
CAISAIGYEQYF
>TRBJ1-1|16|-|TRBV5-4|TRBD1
TGTGCCAGCAGCCTATTGAGACAGGGCATGAACACTGAAGCTTTCTTT
CASSLLRQGMNTEAFF
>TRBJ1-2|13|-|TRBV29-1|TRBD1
TGCAGCGTTGAAAACAGGGGATCGGGCGGCTACACCTTC
CSVENRGSGGYTF